A single sample is the source of the 12 T cell receptor beta chains below, sequenced in a study of T cells after yellow fever vaccination. TCRdb independently ran MiXCR on the 5' RACE reads; one entry per CDR3 protein. The sample lists about 300,000 distinct CDR3 sequences, 8.5% to 10% occurring once. This specimen was CD4+ T cells sorted from PBMCs, taken 5 days after the yellow fever booster vaccination. These receptors all come from a man between 18 and 29 years old who received the YFV17D yellow fever vaccine.

This clonotype was recorded a few times. The chain uses TRBV4-2 and TRBJ1-5; 7 bases agree with TRBD1. The V and J ends lost 1 base and 7 bases, in that order; junction bases with no gene match: 22. The V gene's germline CDR1 is LGHNA and CDR2 YNFKEQ. This CDR3 contains 20 residues. The CDR3 coding sequence is TGTGCCAGCAGCCAAGGAGTCGGCCAGGGGCCAGGGGGTGGATTGCAGCCCCAGCATTTT. It yields the protein CASSQGVGQGPGGGLQPQHF.

The J gene is TRBJ2-5, the V gene TRBV30; 13 bases align to TRBD2. The CDR3 consists of 14 residues. The ends lost 5 bases at V and 5 bases at J; junction bases unmatched: 5. Germline V gives CDR1 GTSNPN, CDR2 SVGIG (reference sequence). The CDR3 loop is CAWDRTSGSETQYF. The CDR3 DNA reads as TGTGCCTGGGACAGGACTAGCGGGAGCGAGACCCAGTACTTC.

This clonotype has a handful of counts. The genes are TRBV3-1 and TRBJ2-3; no clear D. Germline V gene sequence: CDR1 LGHDT, CDR2 YNNKEL (reference sequence). Trimming removed 5 bases at V and 4 bases at J, with 16 bases between. This CDR3 spans 15 amino acids. This CDR3 is CASSYNPRPADTQYF. The CDR3 DNA is TGTGCCAGCAGCTACAATCCCCGACCTGCAGATACGCAGTATTTT.

CDR3 sequence: CASRVPGDQETQYF. CDR3 DNA sequence: TGTGCCAGCAGGGTCCCCGGGGACCAAGAGACCCAGTACTTC. The chain carries TRBV5-6 and TRBJ2-5; possibly TRBD2 for D (5 bases). Between the trimmed V and J ends, which lost 5 bases and 0 bases, there was a span of 11 bases. There are 14 residues in the CDR3. The germline CDR1 and CDR2 sequences are SGHDT and YYEEEE.

This chain uses TRBV20-1 with TRBJ1-6, with D possibly being TRBD1 (5 bases). Between the trimmed V and J ends, which lost 6 bases and 2 bases, there was a span of 20 bases. The CDR3 has 17 amino acids. Germline V gene lookup returns CDR1 DFQATT and CDR2 SNEGSKA (reference sequence). The CDR3 DNA reads TGCAGTGCCCGGGGCGGACCAGCAGTTACCTATAATTCACCCCTCCACTTT. It yields the protein CSARGGPAVTYNSPLHF.

The table lists this clonotype with a few counts. V is TRBV4-1 and J is TRBJ1-6; TRBD1 agrees at 7 bases. CDR3 size: 14 residues. The V gene's germline CDR1 is MGHRA and CDR2 YSYEKL. With 4 bases clipped from V and 9 bases from J, the junction kept 6 bases outside the gene matches. The CDR3 DNA reads TGCGCCAGCAGCCTCCCGGGACAGTCTTCACCCCTCCACTTT. It translates to CASSLPGQSSPLHF.

The chain has TRBV6-1 and TRBJ2-4, with 13 nucleotides matching TRBD2. The CDR3 loop spans 13 amino acids. CDR1 and CDR2 (germline): MNHNS, SASEGT. The junction had 7 bases not matched to a gene; V was cut back by 4 bases and J by 16 bases. CDR3 region: CASSGGLAGPSYF. The CDR3 DNA sequence: TGTGCCAGCAGTGGGGGACTAGCGGGGCCTTCCTACTTC.

This clonotype was seen more than once but under ten times. The genes are TRBV5-6 and TRBJ2-7, with a tentative D call TRBD2 (6 bases). The CDR3 is 13 amino acids. The germline V gene has CDR1 SGHDT and CDR2 YYEEEE. Trimming removed 2 bases at V and 2 bases at J, with 8 bases between. The CDR3 nucleotides are TGTGCCAGCAGCTTTCGGGGGACCTACGAGCAGTACTTC. This translates into CASSFRGTYEQYF.

The rearrangement joins TRBV5-4 to TRBJ2-5; 7 positions match TRBD1. The V segment lost 0 bases and the J segment 3 bases; nucleotides outside the gene matches: 2. The germline CDR1 and CDR2 sequences are SGHNT and YYREEE (reference sequence). The CDR3 has 14 amino acids. The CDR3 DNA is TGTGCCAGCAGCTTGGAACAGGGGAAAGAGACCCAGTACTTC. It yields the protein CASSLEQGKETQYF. Drawing the rest from reference TRBV5-4 and TRBJ2-5, the complete variable domain is ETGVTQSPTHLIKTRGQQVTLRCSSQSGHNTVSWYQQALGQGPQFIFQYYREEENGRGNFPPRFSGLQFPNYSSELNVNALELDDSALYLCASSLEQGKETQYFGPGTRLLVL.

This clonotype was counted ten times or more. The rearrangement joins TRBV7-9 to TRBJ1-5; TRBD1 matches 7 bases. The V gene end was trimmed by 4 bases and the J gene end by 7 bases; junction bases not matched to a gene: 10. Germline values: CDR1 SEHNR, CDR2 FQNEAQ (reference sequence). The CDR3 extends over 15 amino acids. The CDR3 DNA follows: TGTGCCAGCAGCTCATACCGGGACAGCGGCCAGCCCCAGCATTTT. Its translation is CASSSYRDSGQPQHF.

This clonotype appeared a few times. The V gene is TRBV28, the J gene TRBJ1-3; D might be TRBD1 (5 bases). The CDR3 contains 16 residues. V was trimmed by 3 bases and J by 0 bases, leaving 12 bases between them. The germline V gene has CDR1 MDHEN and CDR2 SYDVKM. For the CDR3, the DNA is TGTGCCAGCAGTTTTATGGGACCGACCTCTGGAAACACCATATATTTT. It encodes CASSFMGPTSGNTIYF.

J is TRBJ2-5 and V is TRBV28; 11 bases agree with TRBD1. Germline V gives CDR1 MDHEN, CDR2 SYDVKM. This CDR3 has 15 residues. V gave up 5 bases and J gave up 1 base; unmatched junction bases: 3. As DNA, the CDR3 is TGTGCCAGCAGTGGAGGACAGGGGGCCCAAGAGACCCAGTACTTC. It codes for CASSGGQGAQETQYF.